These 4 T cell receptor beta chains were all obtained from the same sample, sequenced in a study of control samples from healthy donors and cancer patients. TCRdb's copy holds only in-frame clones and misses some; the assay was immunoSEQ multiplex PCR. The sample records approximately 100,000 clones, 86% being singletons. The sample comprised blood. Every receptor here comes from a young man in good health.

V is TRBV12-3 or TRBV12-4 and J is TRBJ2-5, with D possibly being TRBD2 (6 bases). This CDR3 is 13 amino acids long. V lost 4 bases and J lost 7, with 13 bases in between. CDR3 region: CASSSRSGGTQYF. CDR3 sequence (DNA): TGTGCCAGCAGTTCCCGGTCCGGGGGGACCCAGTACTTC.

This chain connects TRBV3-1 (or the pseudogene TRBV3-2) to TRBJ2-7; 9 positions match TRBD1. Trimming cost V 0 bases and J 0 bases; bases outside gene matches: 3. CDR3 length equals 16 residues. CDR1 and CDR2 from the germline V gene are LGHDT and YNNKEL (reference sequence). CDR3 nucleotide sequence: TGTGCCAGCAGCCAAGACCCGACAGGGGGCTCCTACGAGCAGTACGTC. It specifies CASSQDPTGGSYEQYV.

The chain employs TRBV6-2 or TRBV6-3 and TRBJ2-7; D possibly corresponds to TRBD2 (5 bases). Looked up from germline, CDR1 is MNHEY and CDR2 is SVGEGT. The CDR3 is made up of 15 amino acids. Trimming removed 0 bases from V and 2 bases from J, with 11 bases in between. The CDR3 reads CASSYSSGLTYEQYF. The CDR3 DNA is TGTGCCAGCAGTTACTCCTCGGGATTAACCTACGAGCAGTACTTC.

This clone was counted once. This chain connects TRBV9 to TRBJ2-2; no firm D call. The germline gives CDR1 SGDLS, CDR2 YYNGEE. The CDR3 consists of 15 residues. The V gene lost 0 bases and the J gene lost 6 bases, with 12 bases spanning the gap. CDR3 sequence: CASSVASLRAGELFF. As DNA, the CDR3 is TGTGCCAGCAGCGTAGCCTCACTAAGGGCCGGGGAGCTGTTTTTT.